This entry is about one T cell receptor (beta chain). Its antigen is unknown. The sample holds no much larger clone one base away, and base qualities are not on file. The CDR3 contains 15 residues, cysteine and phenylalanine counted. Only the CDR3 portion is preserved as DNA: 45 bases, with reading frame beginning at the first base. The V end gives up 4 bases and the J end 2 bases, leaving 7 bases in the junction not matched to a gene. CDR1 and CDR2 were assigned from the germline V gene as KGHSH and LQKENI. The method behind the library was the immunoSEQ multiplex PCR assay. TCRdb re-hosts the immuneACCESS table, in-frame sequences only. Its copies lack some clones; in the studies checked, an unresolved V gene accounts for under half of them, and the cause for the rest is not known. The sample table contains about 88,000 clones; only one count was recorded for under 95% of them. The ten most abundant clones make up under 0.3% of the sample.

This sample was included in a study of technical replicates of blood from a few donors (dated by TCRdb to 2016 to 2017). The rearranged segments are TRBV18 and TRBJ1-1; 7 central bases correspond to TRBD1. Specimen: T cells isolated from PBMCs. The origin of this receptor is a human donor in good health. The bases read TGTGCCAGCTCACACTCCCGGACAGGTAACACTGAAGCTTTCTTT. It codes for CASSHSRTGNTEAFF.